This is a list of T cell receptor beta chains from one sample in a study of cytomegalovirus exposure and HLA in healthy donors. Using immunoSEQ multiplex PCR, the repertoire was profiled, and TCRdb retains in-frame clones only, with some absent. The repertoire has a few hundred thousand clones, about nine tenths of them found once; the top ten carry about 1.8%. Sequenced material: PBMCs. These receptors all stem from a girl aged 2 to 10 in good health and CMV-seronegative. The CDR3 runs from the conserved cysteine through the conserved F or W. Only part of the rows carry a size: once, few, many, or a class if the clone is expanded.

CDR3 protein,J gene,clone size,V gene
CASRTGGYEQYF,TRBJ2-7,NA,TRBV18
CASSRQGTDTQYF,TRBJ2-3,NA,TRBV27
CASRSGVVGNYGYTF,TRBJ1-2,NA,TRBV6-5
CASSSPEGRVNYGYTF,TRBJ1-2,NA,TRBV11-2
CATRRGEAFF,TRBJ1-1,NA,TRBV19
CASQGRTGVNEKLFF,TRBJ1-4,NA,TRBV7-9
CASSLGGSGSTDTQYF,TRBJ2-3,NA,TRBV11-3
CASSSSGSLSDEQFF,TRBJ2-1,few,TRBV5-1
CASSFGLAGGESYEQYF,TRBJ2-7,NA,TRBV13
CASSLVAGDNEQFF,TRBJ2-1,once,TRBV7-7
CASSLGLGTSSYEQYF,TRBJ2-7,NA,TRBV5-1
CASTGASNQPQHF,TRBJ1-5,NA,TRBV6-5
CASSTGQANYEQYF,TRBJ2-7,NA,TRBV7-9
CASSPPHGRGVGTGELFF,TRBJ2-2,once,TRBV18